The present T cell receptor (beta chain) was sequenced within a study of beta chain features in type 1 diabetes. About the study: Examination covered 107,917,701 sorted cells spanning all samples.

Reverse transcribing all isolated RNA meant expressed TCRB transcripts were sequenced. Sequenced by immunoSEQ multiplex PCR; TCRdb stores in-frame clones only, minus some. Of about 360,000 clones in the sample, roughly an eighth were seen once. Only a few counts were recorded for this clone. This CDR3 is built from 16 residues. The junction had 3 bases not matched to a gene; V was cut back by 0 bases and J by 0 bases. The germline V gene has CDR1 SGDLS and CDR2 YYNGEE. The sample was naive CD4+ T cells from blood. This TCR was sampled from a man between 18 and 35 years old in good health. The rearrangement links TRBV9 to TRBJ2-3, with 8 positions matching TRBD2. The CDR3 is CASSVEGGGSTDTQYF. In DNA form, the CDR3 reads TGTGCCAGCAGCGTAGAGGGCGGGGGGAGCACAGATACGCAGTATTTT.